The T cell receptor beta chain under discussion was sequenced for a study of regulatory T cells. Findings of the study overall: Hydrophobic residues at CDR3 positions 6 and 7 were enriched in conventional CD4+ T cells of CD3G-deficient patients. Regulatory T cells showed the strongest V-J pair restriction and V/J gene skewing among patient repertoires.

Every patient with CD3G deficiency had evidence of autoimmunity. Patients aged 2 to 39 years had fewer naive and more memory CD4+ and CD8+ T cells. CD4+ T cells were divided by sorting: CD25-high CD127-low Tregs, CD25-low CD127-high conventional cells. With respect to this clone: The antigen is not known.

Amplification used 52 TRBV primers and 13 TRBJ primers. Method: immunoSEQ multiplex PCR; TCRdb's copy keeps in-frame clones and lacks some. Here the sample spans about 17,000 clones, 80% to 90% being singletons. The CDR3 is made up of 14 amino acids. V was pared by 4 bases and J by 0 bases, with 7 bases between. The V gene's germline CDR1 is MDHEN and CDR2 SYDVKM. This rearrangement joins TRBV28 to TRBJ2-4; D is ambiguous. The receptor comes from a person aged 25 to 39 with CD3G deficiency. The source material was conventional CD4+ T cells sorted from blood. The chain's CDR3 is CASSSLQAKNIQYF. In nucleotides, the CDR3 is TGTGCCAGCAGTTCTCTACAAGCCAAAAACATTCAGTACTTC.